This TCR beta chain was documented in a study of long-term antiretroviral therapy in people with HIV. Study conclusions and caveats: With ART, diversity went up but was still lower than in transplant donor controls.

Without exception, participants with HIV were treated in the United States. Before they underwent DNA extraction, samples held 1-10 million cryopreserved PBMC. For this clone: The antigen is undetermined.

This CDR3 is built from 18 residues. Germline V lookup: CDR1 LGHNA, CDR2 YNFKEQ. With V trimmed by 0 bases and J by 6 bases, 8 bases remained unmatched. This was the immunoSEQ v3.0 assay at survey level. Sequencing was directed toward about 35,000-50,000 T-cell genomes in each sample. This table comes from immunoSEQ multiplex PCR, and its TCRdb copy is limited to in-frame clones, with some not included. This sample has around 26,000 clones; around 80% occur once, and the top ten carry approximately 4.9%. The sequence was obtained from a woman between 40 and 55 years old with HIV. V gene TRBV4-2 combines with J gene TRBJ2-1; TRBD2 matches 13 bases. Material: unsorted PBMCs, obtained 0.5 years after starting antiretroviral therapy. The CDR3 protein is CASSQDPATSGGANEQFF. The CDR3 nucleotides are TGTGCCAGCAGCCAAGATCCGGCCACTAGCGGGGGGGCCAATGAGCAGTTCTTC.